Listed below are T cell receptor beta chains from one sample, sequenced in a study of blood T cell repertoires in COVID-19. This table comes from immunoSEQ multiplex PCR, and its TCRdb copy is limited to in-frame clones, with some not included. The sample contains fewer than 400,000 clones, around 84% of which appear only once. Sequences were obtained from peripheral blood. The receptors originated from a human donor in a cohort sampled during active COVID-19. The CDR3 runs from the conserved cysteine through the conserved F or W. The order of the fields is CDR3 protein, V gene, CDR3 length.

cdr3_aa: CASSHTGSTNEKLFF
v_call: TRBV5-5
cdr3_length: 15

cdr3_aa: CASSVGGQGAPNTEAFF
v_call: TRBV9
cdr3_length: 17

cdr3_aa: CASSVSQDNSGNTIYF
v_call: TRBV9
cdr3_length: 16

cdr3_aa: CASSLVPENTIYF
v_call: TRBV11-2
cdr3_length: 13

cdr3_aa: CAWSAGTSGRNEQFF
v_call: TRBV30
cdr3_length: 15

cdr3_aa: CASSQDTPDRRDGYTF
v_call: TRBV3-1/TRBV3-2
cdr3_length: 16

cdr3_aa: CASSRTGGSSDEQYF
v_call: TRBV6-5
cdr3_length: 15

cdr3_aa: CASSFSPSSSSYEQYF
v_call: TRBV28
cdr3_length: 16

cdr3_aa: CASSVNGLAGGAGVQETQYF
v_call: TRBV7-3
cdr3_length: 20

cdr3_aa: CASSEAGKGGYTF
v_call: TRBV2
cdr3_length: 13

cdr3_aa: CAISEFSEVSYNEQFF
v_call: TRBV10-3
cdr3_length: 16

cdr3_aa: CASSLTSGPYNEQFF
v_call: TRBV2
cdr3_length: 15

cdr3_aa: CASSHDRKYSNQPQHF
v_call: TRBV19
cdr3_length: 16

cdr3_aa: CASSVPGSWETQYF
v_call: TRBV5-6
cdr3_length: 14

cdr3_aa: CASSSSGAGEKLFF
v_call: TRBV7-9
cdr3_length: 14

cdr3_aa: CASSPRVLNTDTQYF
v_call: TRBV2
cdr3_length: 15

cdr3_aa: CASSYDRGLRAFF
v_call: TRBV12-3/TRBV12-4
cdr3_length: 13

cdr3_aa: CASSPRTSGSSTDTQYF
v_call: TRBV7-9
cdr3_length: 17

cdr3_aa: CAWSRGTSGGKETQYF
v_call: TRBV30
cdr3_length: 16

cdr3_aa: CAGSLSYNEQFF
v_call: TRBV30
cdr3_length: 12

cdr3_aa: CASSQLLSGGFSSSYNEQFF
v_call: TRBV18
cdr3_length: 20

cdr3_aa: CASSPRSGELFF
v_call: TRBV4-1
cdr3_length: 12

cdr3_aa: CASSDRTGRVTGELFF
v_call: TRBV2
cdr3_length: 16

cdr3_aa: CASSLSSGGSPLHF
v_call: TRBV7-9
cdr3_length: 14

cdr3_aa: CASSLSGGGTDTQYF
v_call: TRBV11-3
cdr3_length: 15

cdr3_aa: CASSGYSGTSTDTQYF
v_call: TRBV28
cdr3_length: 16

cdr3_aa: CASSFHGGYNEQFF
v_call: TRBV5-8
cdr3_length: 14